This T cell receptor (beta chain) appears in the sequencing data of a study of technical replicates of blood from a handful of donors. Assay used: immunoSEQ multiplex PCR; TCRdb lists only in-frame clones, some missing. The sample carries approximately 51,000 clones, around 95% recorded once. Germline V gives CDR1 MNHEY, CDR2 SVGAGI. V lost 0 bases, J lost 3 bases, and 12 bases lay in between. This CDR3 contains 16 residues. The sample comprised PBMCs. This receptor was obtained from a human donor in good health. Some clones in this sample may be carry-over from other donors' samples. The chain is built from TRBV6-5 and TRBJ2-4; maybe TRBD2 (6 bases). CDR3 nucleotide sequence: TGTGCCAGCAGTTACTCCGGAGGGCCGGGCAAAAACATTCAGTACTTC. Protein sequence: CASSYSGGPGKNIQYF.